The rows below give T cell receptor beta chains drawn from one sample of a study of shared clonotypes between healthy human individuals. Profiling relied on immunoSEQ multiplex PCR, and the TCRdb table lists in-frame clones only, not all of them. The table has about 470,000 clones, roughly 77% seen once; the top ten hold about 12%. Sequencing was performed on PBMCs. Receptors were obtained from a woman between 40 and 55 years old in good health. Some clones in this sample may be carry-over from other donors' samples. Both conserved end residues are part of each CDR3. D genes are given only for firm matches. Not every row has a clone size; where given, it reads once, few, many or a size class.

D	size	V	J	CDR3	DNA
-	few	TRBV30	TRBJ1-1	CAWSVQGPTEAFF	TGTGCCTGGAGTGTACAAGGTCCCACTGAAGCTTTCTTT
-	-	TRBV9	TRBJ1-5	CASSVTAYSNQPQHF	TGTGCCAGCAGCGTAACAGCGTATAGCAATCAGCCCCAGCATTTT
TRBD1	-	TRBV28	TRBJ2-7	CASSETGSQWNEQYF	TGTGCCAGCAGTGAGACAGGGAGTCAATGGAACGAGCAGTACTTC
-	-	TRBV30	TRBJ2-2	CAWSVGSGDTGELFF	TGTGCCTGGAGTGTTGGTAGCGGAGACACCGGGGAGCTGTTTTTT
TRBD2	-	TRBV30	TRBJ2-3	CAWSLWTSGSTDTQYF	TGTGCCTGGAGTCTTTGGACTAGCGGGAGTACAGATACGCAGTATTTT
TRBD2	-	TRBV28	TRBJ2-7	CASSLGTSGREYF	TGTGCCAGCAGTTTAGGGACTAGCGGGAGGGAGTACTTC
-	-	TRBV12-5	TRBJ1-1	CASGPPRGGRDTEAFF	TGTGCTAGTGGCCCACCCAGGGGCGGAAGGGACACTGAAGCTTTCTTT
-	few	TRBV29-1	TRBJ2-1	CSGVISTGRRQSSYNEQFF	TGCAGCGGTGTCATCTCGACGGGAAGGAGACAATCCTCCTACAATGAGCAGTTCTTC
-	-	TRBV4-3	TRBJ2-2	CASSFGTLNTGELFF	TGCGCCAGCAGCTTCGGGACTCTTAACACCGGGGAGCTGTTTTTT
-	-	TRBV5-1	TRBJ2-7	CASSETGFRNEQYF	TGCGCCAGCAGCGAAACAGGGTTCCGGAACGAGCAGTACTTC
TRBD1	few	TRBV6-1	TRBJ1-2	CASTDRQINGYTF	TGTGCCAGCACGGACAGGCAAATCAATGGCTACACCTTC
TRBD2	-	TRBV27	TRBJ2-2	CASKTSGFGGELFF	TGTGCCAGCAAAACTAGCGGGTTTGGCGGGGAGCTGTTTTTT
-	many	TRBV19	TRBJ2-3	CASSIGGLSTDTQYF	TGTGCCAGTAGTATTGGGGGTTTATCCACAGATACGCAGTATTTT